What follows is one TCR beta chain and its context. Its antigen is unidentified. This sample is part of a study of cytomegalovirus exposure and HLA in healthy donors. Study outcomes and limitations: Analyses of presence and absence presupposed an approximately uniform sequencing depth across donors. As was reported, the classifier diagnosed cytomegalovirus status with high specificity and sensitivity.

Amplification used 60 Vbeta primers and 13 Jbeta primers. Assay: immunoSEQ multiplex PCR; the TCRdb copy retains only in-frame clones and omits some. The sample lists around 150,000 clones, 68% occurring once. Each donor's status was that of a healthy bone marrow donor. This CDR3 spans 14 amino acids. After removal of 1 base from V and 9 bases from J, the junction contained 7 bases not matched to a gene. The germline V gene has CDR1 SQVTM and CDR2 ANQGSEA. J is TRBJ2-1 and V is TRBV29-1; TRBD2 agrees at 9 bases. Source material: PBMCs. This clonotype was obtained from a man aged 50-60 years in good health and CMV-seronegative. The CDR3 reads CSVEGLAGIGEQFF. The CDR3 DNA follows: TGCAGCGTTGAAGGGCTAGCGGGGATCGGTGAGCAGTTCTTC.